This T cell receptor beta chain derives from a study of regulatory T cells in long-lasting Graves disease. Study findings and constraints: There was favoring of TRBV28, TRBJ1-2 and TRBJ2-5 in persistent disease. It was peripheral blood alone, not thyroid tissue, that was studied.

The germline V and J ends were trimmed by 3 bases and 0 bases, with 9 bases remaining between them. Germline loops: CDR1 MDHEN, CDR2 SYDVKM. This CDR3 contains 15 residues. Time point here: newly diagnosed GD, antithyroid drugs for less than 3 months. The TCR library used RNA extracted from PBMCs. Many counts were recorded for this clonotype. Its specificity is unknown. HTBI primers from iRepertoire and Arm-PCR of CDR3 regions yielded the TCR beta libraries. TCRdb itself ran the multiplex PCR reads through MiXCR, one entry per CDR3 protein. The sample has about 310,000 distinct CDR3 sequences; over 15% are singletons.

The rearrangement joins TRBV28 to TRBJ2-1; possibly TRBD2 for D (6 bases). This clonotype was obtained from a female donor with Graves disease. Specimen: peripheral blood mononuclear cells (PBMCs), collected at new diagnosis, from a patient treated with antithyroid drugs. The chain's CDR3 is CASSLGDFSYNEQFF. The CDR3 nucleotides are TGTGCCAGCAGTTTGGGGGACTTCTCCTACAATGAGCAGTTCTTC.